This TCR beta chain was found in a study of blood T cell repertoires in COVID-19. TCRdb keeps only in-frame clones here, not all; method: immunoSEQ multiplex PCR. The table has roughly 200,000 clones, 88% seen once. The CDR3 runs to 14 residues. Germline-derived CDR1 and CDR2 are SGDLS and YYNGEE. V was shortened by 0 bases and J by 6 bases, with 12 bases between the two germline ends. This clone turned up a few times. J is TRBJ1-2 and V is TRBV9; D is uncertain. This receptor was obtained from a woman younger than 45 who had recovered from COVID-19. The sample comprised PBMCs or T cells enriched from blood (not recorded which). The CDR3 is CASSVDMDADGYTF. In nucleotides, the CDR3 is TGTGCCAGCAGCGTAGATATGGATGCGGATGGCTACACCTTC.